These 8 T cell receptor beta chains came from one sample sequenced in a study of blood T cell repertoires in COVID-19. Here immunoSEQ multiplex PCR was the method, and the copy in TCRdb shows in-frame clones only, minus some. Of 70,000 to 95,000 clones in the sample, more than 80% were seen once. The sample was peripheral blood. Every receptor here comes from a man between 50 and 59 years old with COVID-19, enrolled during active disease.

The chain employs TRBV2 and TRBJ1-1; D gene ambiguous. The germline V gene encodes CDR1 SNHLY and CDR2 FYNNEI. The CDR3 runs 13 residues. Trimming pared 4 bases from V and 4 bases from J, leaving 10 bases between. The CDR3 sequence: CASSADTRTEAFF. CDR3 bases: TGTGCCAGCAGTGCCGACACGCGCACTGAAGCTTTCTTT.

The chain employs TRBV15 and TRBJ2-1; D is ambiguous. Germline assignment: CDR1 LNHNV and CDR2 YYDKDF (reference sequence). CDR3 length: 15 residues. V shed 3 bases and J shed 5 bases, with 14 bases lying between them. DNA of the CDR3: TGTGCCACCAGCAGCGGGTCCCGATCCCACAATGAGCAGTTCTTC. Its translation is CATSSGSRSHNEQFF.

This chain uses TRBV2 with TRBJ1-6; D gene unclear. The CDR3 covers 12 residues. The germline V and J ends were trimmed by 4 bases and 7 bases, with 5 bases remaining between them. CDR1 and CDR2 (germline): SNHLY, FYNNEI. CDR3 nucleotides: TGTGCCAGCAGTGTCTTAAATTCACCCCTCCACTTT. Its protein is CASSVLNSPLHF.

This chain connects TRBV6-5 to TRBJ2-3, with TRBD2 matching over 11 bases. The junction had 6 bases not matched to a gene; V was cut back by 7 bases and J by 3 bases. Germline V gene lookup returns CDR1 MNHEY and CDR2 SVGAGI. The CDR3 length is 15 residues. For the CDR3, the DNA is TGTGCCAGCAAAGATAGCGGGGGGGCTACAGATACGCAGTATTTT. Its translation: CASKDSGGATDTQYF.

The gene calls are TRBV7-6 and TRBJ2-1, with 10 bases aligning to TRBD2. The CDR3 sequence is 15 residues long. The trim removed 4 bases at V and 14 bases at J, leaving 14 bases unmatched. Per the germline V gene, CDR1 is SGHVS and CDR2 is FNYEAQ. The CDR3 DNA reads TGTGCCAGCAGCTCCAGCGGGGGGGCCGTGGGAGTAAAGTTCTTC. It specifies CASSSSGGAVGVKFF.

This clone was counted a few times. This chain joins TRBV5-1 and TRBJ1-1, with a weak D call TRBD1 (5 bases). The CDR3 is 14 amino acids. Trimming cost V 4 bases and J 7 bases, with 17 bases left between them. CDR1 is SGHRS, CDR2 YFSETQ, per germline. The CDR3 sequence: CASSDTGSANEAFF. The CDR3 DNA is TGCGCCAGCAGCGACACAGGAAGTGCCAATGAAGCTTTCTTT.

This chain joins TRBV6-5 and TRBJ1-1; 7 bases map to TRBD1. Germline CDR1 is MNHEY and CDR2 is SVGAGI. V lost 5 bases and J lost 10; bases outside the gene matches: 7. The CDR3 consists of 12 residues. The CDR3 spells CASSRRQGAAFF. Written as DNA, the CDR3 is TGTGCCAGCAGTCGAAGACAGGGAGCAGCTTTCTTT.

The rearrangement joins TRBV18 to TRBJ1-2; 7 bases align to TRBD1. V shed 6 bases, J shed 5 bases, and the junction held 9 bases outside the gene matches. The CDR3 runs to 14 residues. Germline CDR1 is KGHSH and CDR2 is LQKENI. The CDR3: CASSPTTGWYGYTF. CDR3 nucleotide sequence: TGTGCCAGCTCCCCTACGACAGGGTGGTATGGCTACACCTTC.